Presented here are 23 T cell receptor beta chains from one specimen sequenced in a study of T cells in localized non-small cell lung cancer (dated by TCRdb to the early 2020s). Libraries were built with the immunoSEQ multiplex PCR assay. The clones in this table, taken by TCRdb from immuneACCESS, are in-frame only. Not every clone is retained; where verified, under half of the shortfall comes from an unresolved V gene, and the cause of the rest is unknown. The sample data list around 50,000 clones, and about 88% of these were observed just once. About 17% of the sample rests with the top ten. Sequencing used PBMCs, obtained before any cancer treatment. The source is a female donor with stage II lung adenocarcinoma.

This clone has only a few counts. V is TRBV6-5 and J is TRBJ1-2; 7 bases map to TRBD1. The germline V gene encodes CDR1 MNHEY and CDR2 SVGAGI. The CDR3 spans 14 residues. V lost 0 bases and J lost 7; bases outside the gene matches: 5. This CDR3 reads CASSYSGQGGGYTF. The CDR3 region has the DNA TGTGCCAGCAGTTACTCGGGCCAGGGGGGTGGCTACACCTTC.

The genes are TRBV4-2 and TRBJ1-2; D is possibly TRBD1 (6 bases). Germline CDR1 reads LGHNA; CDR2 reads YNFKEQ. Trimming stripped 8 bases from V and 10 bases from J, with 23 bases between. This CDR3 is 14 amino acids long. CDR3 nucleotide sequence: TGTGCCAGCGGGGGCATAGACTCGCGGGGTGACTACACCTTC. Its translation: CASGGIDSRGDYTF.

The chain carries TRBV7-6 and TRBJ1-3, with TRBD1 identical over 8 bases. The CDR3 covers 16 residues. The trim removed 5 bases at V and 2 bases at J, leaving 8 bases unmatched. Germline loops: CDR1 SGHVS, CDR2 FNYEAQ. CDR3 DNA sequence: TGTGCCAGCAGCGGTCATTTCAGGGGGCCTGGAAACACCATATATTTT. Residues: CASSGHFRGPGNTIYF.

The chain employs TRBV5-6 and TRBJ2-2, with 9 bases lining up with TRBD2. Germline V gene data show CDR1 as SGHDT and CDR2 as YYEEEE. CDR3 size: 17 residues. The V gene end was trimmed by 7 bases and the J gene end by 5 bases; junction bases not matched to a gene: 15. The CDR3: CASSLRVQRGDTGELFF. DNA of the CDR3: TGTGCCAGCTCCCTTAGGGTCCAGCGGGGGGATACCGGGGAGCTGTTTTTT.

The chain combines TRBV4-1 with TRBJ1-4; D unresolved. Trimming took 3 bases from V and 8 from J, leaving 7 bases between them. Germline lookup yields CDR1 MGHRA and CDR2 YSYEKL. The CDR3 is made up of 12 amino acids. The CDR3 DNA sequence: TGCGCCAGCAGCCAGCCGAGGGAAAAACTGTTTTTT. Translation: CASSQPREKLFF.

This clone was recorded only once. The J gene is TRBJ1-4, the V gene TRBV6-5; no clear D gene. Deletions cut 10 bases from V and 6 bases from J, with 18 bases between. Germline V gene data show CDR1 as MNHEY and CDR2 as SVGAGI. The CDR3 has 14 amino acids. The CDR3 bases are TGTGCCACTCTACCTAACCCCAAGTATGAAAAACTGTTTTTT. It yields the protein CATLPNPKYEKLFF.

The chain has TRBV15 and TRBJ2-5, with TRBD1 matching 10 bases. V gave up 0 bases and J gave up 0 bases; unmatched junction bases: 22. The CDR3 totals 23 residues. CDR1 is LNHNV and CDR2 is YYDKDF in the germline V gene (reference sequence). CDR3: CATSRDFGFRDRGLERYQETQYF. CDR3 DNA: TGTGCCACCAGCAGAGATTTTGGGTTCCGGGACAGGGGACTTGAACGATACCAAGAGACCCAGTACTTC.

V is TRBV28 and J is TRBJ1-4; 7 nucleotides align to TRBD1. V shed 10 bases, J shed 8 bases, and the junction held 7 bases outside the gene matches. CDR1 MDHEN and CDR2 SYDVKM come from the germline V gene. This CDR3 has 12 residues. The CDR3 nucleotides read TGTGCCACCCAGGGGGGGTTGGAAAAACTGTTTTTT. Amino acid sequence: CATQGGLEKLFF.

Notes on this clone: At one end, the junction sequence differs from germline, possibly due to a read error. The chain is built from TRBV7-6 and TRBJ2-2; 8 bases agree with TRBD1. The CDR3 is made up of 15 amino acids. Germline V gene sequence: CDR1 SGHVS, CDR2 FNYEAQ. The CDR3 DNA is TGTGCCAGCAGCCTAGCAGGGGGCGGGACCGGGGAGCTGTTTTTT. Translating it yields CASSLAGGGTGELFF.

This sequence joins TRBV19 and TRBJ2-1; D remains ambiguous. V shed 1 base and J shed 8 bases, with 21 bases lying between them. CDR1 is LNHDA and CDR2 is SQIVND in the germline V gene (reference sequence). The CDR3 is made up of 17 amino acids. The DNA of the CDR3 is TGTGCCAGTAGTATAGGGGTCAGGAGTTCGGGCCCCGATGAGCAGTTCTTC. As protein: CASSIGVRSSGPDEQFF.

V gene TRBV5-1 combines with J gene TRBJ1-1; TRBD1 matches at 7 bases. Germline V gives CDR1 SGHRS, CDR2 YFSETQ. V was clipped by 4 bases and J by 10 bases; unmatched bases: 10. The CDR3 totals 13 residues. The CDR3 nucleotides are TGCGCCAGCAGCGTGGAGGGGACAGAAGCAGCTTTCTTT. Protein sequence: CASSVEGTEAAFF. Full variable domain (outside the CDR3, taken from reference TRBV5-1 and TRBJ1-1): KAGVTQTPRYLIKTRGQQVTLSCSPISGHRSVSWYQQTPGQGLQFLFEYFSETQRNKGNFPGRFSGRQFSNSRSEMNVSTLELGDSALYLCASSVEGTEAAFFGQGTRLTVV.

The chain has TRBV4-1 and TRBJ2-1, with TRBD2 identical over 8 bases. This CDR3 comprises 17 residues. CDR1 MGHRA and CDR2 YSYEKL come from the germline V gene. V dropped 4 bases and J dropped 3; count of bases not matched to a gene: 11. The CDR3 protein is CASSPHQLSGGYNEQFF. The DNA of the CDR3 is TGCGCCAGCAGCCCTCACCAACTAAGCGGGGGCTACAATGAGCAGTTCTTC.

This clone was seen once. J is TRBJ1-5 and V is TRBV4-2, with unresolved D. V shed 0 bases and J shed 7 bases, with 13 bases lying between them. Germline CDR1 LGHNA, CDR2 YNFKEQ. The CDR3 runs to 15 residues. Here the CDR3 reads CASSQDPREGQPQHF. As DNA, the CDR3 is TGTGCCAGCAGCCAAGATCCCCGAGAAGGGCAGCCCCAGCATTTT.

The chain is built from TRBV18 and TRBJ1-5, with TRBD1 matching 10 bases. The CDR3 runs 14 residues. The trim removed 4 bases at V and 7 bases at J, leaving 4 bases unmatched. Germline CDR1 KGHSH, CDR2 LQKENI. Here the CDR3 reads CASSLGTGEQPQHF. As DNA, the CDR3 is TGTGCCAGCTCACTAGGGACAGGGGAACAGCCCCAGCATTTT.

In this sample, this clone turned up once. The chain recombines TRBV4-1 with TRBJ1-5; D gene ambiguous. In germline, CDR1 is MGHRA, CDR2 YSYEKL. V shed 2 bases and J shed 9 bases, with 14 bases lying between them. There are 14 residues in the CDR3. The CDR3 loop reads CASSQSFDRWPQHF. The CDR3 region has the DNA TGCGCCAGCAGCCAATCCTTTGATAGATGGCCCCAGCATTTT.

This chain joins TRBV7-9 and TRBJ2-5, with D possibly matching TRBD2 (6 bases). The CDR3 has 17 residues. Trimming stripped 0 bases from V and 0 bases from J, with 14 bases between. CDR1 SEHNR and CDR2 FQNEAQ come from the germline V gene (reference sequence). DNA for the CDR3: TGTGCCAGCAGCTTAGCGGACCGGGGGAGGTACCAAGAGACCCAGTACTTC. It encodes CASSLADRGRYQETQYF. The complete variable domain, with remaining parts taken from reference TRBV7-9 and TRBJ2-5, reads DTGVSQNPRHKITKRGQNVTFRCDPISEHNRLYWYRQTLGQGPEFLTYFQNEAQLEKSRLLSDRFSAERPKGSFSTLEIQRTEQGDSAMYLCASSLADRGRYQETQYFGPGTRLLVL.

The gene calls are TRBV11-2 and TRBJ1-2, with D maybe TRBD1 (6 bases). This CDR3 has 14 residues. Germline CDR1 SGHAT, CDR2 FQNNGV. V shed 2 bases and J shed 6 bases, with 13 bases lying between them. The DNA for the CDR3 is TGTGCCAGCAGCTTATTCGGGGGCCCTGATGGCTACACCTTC. Its translation is CASSLFGGPDGYTF.

About this clone: This specimen includes other DNA sequences encoding the same CDR3. The chain employs TRBV6-4 and TRBJ1-1, with D hard to call. The CDR3 length is 13 residues. Germline CDR1 and CDR2: MRHNA and SNTAGT. V was pared by 3 bases and J by 4 bases, with 9 bases between. The CDR3 bases are TGTGCCAGCAGTGATGAGGGCGGCACTGAAGCTTTCTTT. Protein: CASSDEGGTEAFF.

V gene TRBV5-6 combines with J gene TRBJ1-2, with TRBD1 identical over 7 bases. V lost 0 bases, J lost 5 bases, and 10 bases stayed unmatched. Per the germline V gene, CDR1 is SGHDT and CDR2 is YYEEEE. This CDR3 comprises 16 residues. The CDR3 region has the DNA TGTGCCAGCAGCTTGGAATACCGACAGGGAGCATATGGCTACACCTTC. Translation gives CASSLEYRQGAYGYTF.

The chain uses TRBV5-1 and TRBJ1-1; D perhaps matches TRBD1 (6 bases). This CDR3 is built from 16 residues. Trimming pared 2 bases from V and 1 base from J, leaving 15 bases between. CDR1 and CDR2 from the germline V gene are SGHRS and YFSETQ. CDR3 sequence reads: CASSFTGQPGNTEAFF. CDR3 DNA: TGCGCCAGCAGCTTCACGGGACAACCGGGGAACACTGAAGCTTTCTTT.

The chain recombines TRBV25-1 with TRBJ2-7; D gene unclear. V shed 4 bases and J shed 4 bases, with 5 bases lying between them. Germline V gene data show CDR1 as MGHDK and CDR2 as SYGVNS. This CDR3 comprises 11 residues. Here the CDR3 DNA reads TGTGCCAGCAGTGTACAATACGAGCAGTACTTC. This translates into CASSVQYEQYF.

This chain joins TRBV7-6 and TRBJ1-6; maybe TRBD1 (6 bases). Germline-derived CDR1 and CDR2 are SGHVS and FNYEAQ. The V end was cut by 5 bases, the J end by 9 bases, with 11 bases between. The CDR3 runs 13 residues. The CDR3 nucleotides read TGTGCCAGCAGCCTACAGGGACGTTCACCCCTCCACTTT. Translating gives CASSLQGRSPLHF.

The rearrangement joins TRBV6-1 to TRBJ2-1, with D perhaps matching TRBD1 (5 bases). The CDR3 length is 14 residues. With 4 bases removed from V and 4 bases from J, the gap between germline ends came to 11 bases. From germline, CDR1 is MNHNS and CDR2 SASEGT. In nucleotides, the CDR3 is TGTGCCAGCAGTGTTCTGGGGCTGTACAATGAGCAGTTCTTC. Its translation: CASSVLGLYNEQFF.